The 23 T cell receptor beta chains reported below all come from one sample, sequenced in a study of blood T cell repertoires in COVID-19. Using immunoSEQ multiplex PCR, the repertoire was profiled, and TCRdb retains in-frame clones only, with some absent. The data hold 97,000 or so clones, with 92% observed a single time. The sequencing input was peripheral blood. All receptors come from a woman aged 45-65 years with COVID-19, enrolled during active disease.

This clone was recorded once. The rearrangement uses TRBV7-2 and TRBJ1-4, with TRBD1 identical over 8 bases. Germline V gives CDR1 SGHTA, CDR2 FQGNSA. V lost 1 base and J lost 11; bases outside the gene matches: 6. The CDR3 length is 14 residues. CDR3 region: CASSLGSGGGKLFF. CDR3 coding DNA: TGTGCCAGCAGCTTAGGGTCAGGGGGCGGGAAACTGTTTTTT.

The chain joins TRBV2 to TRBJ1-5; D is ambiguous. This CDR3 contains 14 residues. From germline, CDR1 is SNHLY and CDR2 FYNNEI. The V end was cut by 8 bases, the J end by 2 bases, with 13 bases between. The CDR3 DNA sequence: TGTGCCAGCGGGGAGAGGGCGGGCAATCAGCCCCAGCATTTT. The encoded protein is CASGERAGNQPQHF.

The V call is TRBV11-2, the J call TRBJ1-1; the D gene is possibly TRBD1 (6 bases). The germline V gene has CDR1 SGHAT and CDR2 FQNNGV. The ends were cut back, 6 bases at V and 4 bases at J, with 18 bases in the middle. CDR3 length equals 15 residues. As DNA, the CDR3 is TGTGCCAGCAGTAACCACAGGGAAGGGGGCACTGAAGCTTTCTTT. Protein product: CASSNHREGGTEAFF.

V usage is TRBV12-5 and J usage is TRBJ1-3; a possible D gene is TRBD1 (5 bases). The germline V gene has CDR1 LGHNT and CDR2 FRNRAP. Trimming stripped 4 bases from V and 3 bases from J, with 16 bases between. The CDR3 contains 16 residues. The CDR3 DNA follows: TGTGCTAGTGGTTCCCTGGGGGGGAAAGGTGGAAACACCATATATTTT. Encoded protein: CASGSLGGKGGNTIYF.

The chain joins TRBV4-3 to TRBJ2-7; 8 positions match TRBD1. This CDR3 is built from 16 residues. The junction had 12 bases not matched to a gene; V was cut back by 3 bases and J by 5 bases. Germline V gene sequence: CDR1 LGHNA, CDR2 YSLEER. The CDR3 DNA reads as TGCGCCAGCAGCCATTCAGGGGGCGGAAGAGGCGACGAGCAGTACTTC. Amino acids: CASSHSGGGRGDEQYF.

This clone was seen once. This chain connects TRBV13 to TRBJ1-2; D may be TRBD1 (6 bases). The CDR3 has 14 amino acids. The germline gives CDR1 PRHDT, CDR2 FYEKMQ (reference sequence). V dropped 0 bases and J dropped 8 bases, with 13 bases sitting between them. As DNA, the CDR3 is TGTGCCAGCAGCTTAGGCCAGGGGATGAGCGGCTACACCTTC. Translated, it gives CASSLGQGMSGYTF.

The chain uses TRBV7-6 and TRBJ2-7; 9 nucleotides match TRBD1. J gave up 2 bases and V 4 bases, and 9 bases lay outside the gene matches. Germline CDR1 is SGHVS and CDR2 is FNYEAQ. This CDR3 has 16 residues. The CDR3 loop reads CASSSIPGQGPYEQYF. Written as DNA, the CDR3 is TGTGCCAGCAGCTCAATTCCGGGACAGGGCCCCTACGAGCAGTACTTC.

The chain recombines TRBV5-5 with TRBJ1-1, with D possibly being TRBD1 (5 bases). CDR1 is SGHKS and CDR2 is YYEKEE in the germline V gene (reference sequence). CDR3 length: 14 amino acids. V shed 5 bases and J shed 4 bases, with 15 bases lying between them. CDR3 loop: CASRPRGEFTEAFF. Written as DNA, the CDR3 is TGTGCCAGCAGACCGCGGGGGGAATTCACTGAAGCTTTCTTT. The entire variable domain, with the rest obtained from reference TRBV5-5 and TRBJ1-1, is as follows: DAGVTQSPTHLIKTRGQQVTLRCSPISGHKSVSWYQQVLGQGPQFIFQYYEKEERGRGNFPDRFSARQFPNYSSELNVNALLLGDSALYLCASRPRGEFTEAFFGQGTRLTVV.

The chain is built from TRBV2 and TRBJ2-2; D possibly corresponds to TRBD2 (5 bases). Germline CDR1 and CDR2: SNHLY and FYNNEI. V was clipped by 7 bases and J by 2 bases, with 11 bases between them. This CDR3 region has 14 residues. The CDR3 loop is CASKPRENTGELFF. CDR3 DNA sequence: TGTGCCAGCAAACCCCGGGAAAACACCGGGGAGCTGTTTTTT.

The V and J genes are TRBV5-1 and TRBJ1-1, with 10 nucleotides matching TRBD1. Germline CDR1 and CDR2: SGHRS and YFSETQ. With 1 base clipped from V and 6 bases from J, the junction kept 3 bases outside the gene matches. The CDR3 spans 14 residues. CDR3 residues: CASSLPGQGAEAFF. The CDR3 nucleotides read TGCGCCAGCAGCTTGCCCGGACAGGGGGCTGAAGCTTTCTTT.

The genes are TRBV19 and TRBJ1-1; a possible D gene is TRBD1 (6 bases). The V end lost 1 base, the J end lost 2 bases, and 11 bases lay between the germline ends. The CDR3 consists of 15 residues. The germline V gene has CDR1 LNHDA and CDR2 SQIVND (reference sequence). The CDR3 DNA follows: TGTGCCAGTAGTATAGGGGGGCCGGGAAACACTGAAGCTTTCTTT. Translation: CASSIGGPGNTEAFF. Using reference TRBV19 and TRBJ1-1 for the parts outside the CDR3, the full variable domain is DGGITQSPKYLFRKEGQNVTLSCEQNLNHDAMYWYRQDPGQGLRLIYYSQIVNDFQKGDIAEGYSVSREKKESFPLTVTSAQKNPTAFYLCASSIGGPGNTEAFFGQGTRLTVV.

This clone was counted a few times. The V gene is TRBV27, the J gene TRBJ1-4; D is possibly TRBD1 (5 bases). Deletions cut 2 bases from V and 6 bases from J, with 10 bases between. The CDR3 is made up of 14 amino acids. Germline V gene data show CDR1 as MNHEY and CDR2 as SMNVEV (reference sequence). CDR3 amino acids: CASSLNGGDEKLFF. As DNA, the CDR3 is TGTGCCAGCAGTTTAAATGGAGGGGATGAAAAACTGTTTTTT.

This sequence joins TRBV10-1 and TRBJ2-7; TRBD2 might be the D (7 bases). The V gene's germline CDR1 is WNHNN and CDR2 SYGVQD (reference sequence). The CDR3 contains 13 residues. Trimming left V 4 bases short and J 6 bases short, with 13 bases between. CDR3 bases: TGCGCCAGCAGTGCCGCGGGGGCTCTCGAGCAGTACTTC. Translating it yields CASSAAGALEQYF.

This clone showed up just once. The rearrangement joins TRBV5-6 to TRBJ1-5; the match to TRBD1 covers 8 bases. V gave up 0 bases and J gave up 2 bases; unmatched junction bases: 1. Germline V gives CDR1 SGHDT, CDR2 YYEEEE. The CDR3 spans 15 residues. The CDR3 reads CASSLGQGRNQPQHF. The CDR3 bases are TGTGCCAGCAGCTTGGGACAGGGGCGCAATCAGCCCCAGCATTTT.

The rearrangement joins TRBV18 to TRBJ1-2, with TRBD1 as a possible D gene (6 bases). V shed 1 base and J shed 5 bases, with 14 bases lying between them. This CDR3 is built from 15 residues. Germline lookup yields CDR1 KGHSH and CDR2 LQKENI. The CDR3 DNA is TGTGCCAGCTCACCACAAGGTACAGGGCCATATGGCTACACCTTC. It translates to CASSPQGTGPYGYTF.

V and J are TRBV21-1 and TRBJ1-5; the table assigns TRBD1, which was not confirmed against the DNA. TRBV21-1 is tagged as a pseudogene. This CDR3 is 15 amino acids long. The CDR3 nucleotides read TGTGCCAGCGGAAGGAACAGGGTCCTCAATCAGCCCCAGCATTTT. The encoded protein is CASGRNRVLNQPQHF.

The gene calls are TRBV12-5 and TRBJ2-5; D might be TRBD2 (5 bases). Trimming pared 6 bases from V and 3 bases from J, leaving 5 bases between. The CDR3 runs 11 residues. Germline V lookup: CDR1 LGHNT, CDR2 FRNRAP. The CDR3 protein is CASGEEETQYF. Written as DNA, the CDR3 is TGTGCTAGTGGGGAGGAAGAGACCCAGTACTTC.

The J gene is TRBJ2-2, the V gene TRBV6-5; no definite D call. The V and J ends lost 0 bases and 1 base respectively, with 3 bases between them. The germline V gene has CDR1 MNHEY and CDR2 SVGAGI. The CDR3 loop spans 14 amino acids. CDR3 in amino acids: CASSYSRNTGELFF. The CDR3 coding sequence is TGTGCCAGCAGTTACTCGAGGAACACCGGGGAGCTGTTTTTT.

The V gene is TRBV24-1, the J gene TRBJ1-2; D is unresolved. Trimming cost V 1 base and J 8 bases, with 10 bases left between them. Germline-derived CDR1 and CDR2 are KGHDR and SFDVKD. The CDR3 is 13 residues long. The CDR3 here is CATSDFRVPGYTF. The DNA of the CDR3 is TGTGCCACCAGTGATTTCCGGGTTCCCGGCTACACCTTC.

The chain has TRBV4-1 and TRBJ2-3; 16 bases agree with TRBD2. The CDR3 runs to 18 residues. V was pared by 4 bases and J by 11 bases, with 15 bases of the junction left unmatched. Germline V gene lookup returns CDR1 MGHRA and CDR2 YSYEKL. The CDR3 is CASSLPGTSGGAGGGQYF. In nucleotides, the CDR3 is TGCGCCAGCAGCCTCCCCGGGACTAGCGGGGGGGCCGGTGGGGGGCAGTATTTT.

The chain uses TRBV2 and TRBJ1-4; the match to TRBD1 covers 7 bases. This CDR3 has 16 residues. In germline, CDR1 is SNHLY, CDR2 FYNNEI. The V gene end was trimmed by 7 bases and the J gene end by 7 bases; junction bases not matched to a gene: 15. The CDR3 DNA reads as TGTGCCAGCACCAGGACAGGTGGGAAGGTTGGTGAAAAACTGTTTTTT. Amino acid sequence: CASTRTGGKVGEKLFF. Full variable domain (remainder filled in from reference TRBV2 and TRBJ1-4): EPEVTQTPSHQVTQMGQEVILRCVPISNHLYFYWYRQILGQKVEFLVSFYNNEISEKSEIFDDQFSVERPDGSNFTLKIRSTKLEDSAMYFCASTRTGGKVGEKLFFGSGTQLSVL.

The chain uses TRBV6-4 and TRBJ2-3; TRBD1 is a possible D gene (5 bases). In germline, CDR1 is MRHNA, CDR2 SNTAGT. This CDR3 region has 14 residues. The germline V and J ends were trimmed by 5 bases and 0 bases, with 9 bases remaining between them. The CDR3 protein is CASSSGISTDTQYF. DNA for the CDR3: TGTGCCAGCAGTTCAGGGATTAGCACAGATACGCAGTATTTT.

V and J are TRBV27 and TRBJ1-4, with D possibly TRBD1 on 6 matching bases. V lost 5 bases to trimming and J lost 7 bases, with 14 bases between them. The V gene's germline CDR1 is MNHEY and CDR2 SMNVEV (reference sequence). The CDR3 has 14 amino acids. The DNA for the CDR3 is TGTGCCAGCAGTATACAGGGTTTAAGTGAAAAACTGTTTTTT. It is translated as CASSIQGLSEKLFF. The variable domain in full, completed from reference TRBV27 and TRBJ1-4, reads EAQVTQNPRYLITVTGKKLTVTCSQNMNHEYMSWYRQDPGLGLRQIYYSMNVEVTDKGDVPEGYKVSRKEKRNFPLILESPSPNQTSLYFCASSIQGLSEKLFFGSGTQLSVL.